The rows below give T cell receptor beta chains drawn from one sample of a study of T cells after yellow fever vaccination. TCRdb re-called the 5' RACE reads with MiXCR, one entry per CDR3 protein. The sample lists over 150,000 distinct CDR3 sequences, approximately 6.2% occurring once. Source: CD4+ T cells sorted from PBMCs, taken on the day of the first yellow fever vaccination. The receptor source for this set is a man between 18 and 29 years old who received the YFV17D yellow fever vaccine. CDR3s include the opening cysteine and the closing phenylalanine or tryptophan. A D gene is named only where the DNA matches it firmly. The size of a clone is reported for some rows only, either as once, few or many, or as a class for expanded clones.

many	-	TRBV6-5	TRBJ2-2	CASTSGRNTGELFF	TGTGCCAGCACTTCAGGCAGAAACACCGGGGAGCTGTTTTTT
few	-	TRBV2	TRBJ1-4	CASSLLSNEKLFF	TGTGCCAGCAGTCTCCTCTCTAATGAAAAACTGTTTTTT
few	-	TRBV18	TRBJ1-1	CASSPPRAGNTEAFF	TGTGCCAGCTCACCACCGAGGGCAGGGAACACTGAAGCTTTCTTT
-	TRBD2	TRBV20-1	TRBJ2-1	CSAHSSGGYSYNEQFF	TGCAGTGCTCACTCTAGCGGGGGTTACTCCTACAATGAGCAGTTCTTC
-	-	TRBV7-3	TRBJ2-5	CASSLRGGAGQETQYF	TGTGCCAGCAGCTTAAGGGGGGGGGCCGGTCAAGAGACCCAGTACTTC
few	TRBD1	TRBV12-3/TRBV12-4	TRBJ1-2	CASRLRHRGLDGYTF	TGTGCCAGCAGACTCCGCCACAGGGGGCTGGATGGCTACACCTTC
-	-	TRBV5-6	TRBJ1-2	CASSSWNYGYTF	TGTGCCAGCAGCTCGTGGAACTATGGCTACACCTTC
many	-	TRBV5-1	TRBJ2-3	CASSFGGSGADTQYF	TGCGCCAGCAGCTTCGGAGGGTCGGGGGCAGATACGCAGTATTTT
-	-	TRBV9	TRBJ2-5	CASSVAVEETQYF	TGTGCCAGCAGCGTAGCAGTGGAAGAGACCCAGTACTTC
many	-	TRBV7-2	TRBJ2-3	CASSSSQRGTDTQYF	TGTGCCAGCAGCTCTAGTCAGCGGGGCACAGATACGCAGTATTTT
many	-	TRBV2	TRBJ2-5	CASSELTGQETQYF	TGTGCCAGCAGTGAATTGACAGGCCAAGAGACCCAGTACTTC
many	-	TRBV7-9	TRBJ2-2	CASSLHSSGTGELFF	TGTGCCAGCAGCTTGCATTCTTCAGGCACCGGGGAGCTGTTTTTT
many	-	TRBV5-1	TRBJ1-6	CASSSTEENSPLHF	TGCGCCAGCAGCTCGACAGAGGAGAATTCACCCCTCCACTTT
few	-	TRBV5-5	TRBJ1-1	CASSPGRGAGTEAFF	TGTGCCAGCAGCCCAGGACGGGGGGCGGGCACTGAAGCTTTCTTT
many	-	TRBV7-9	TRBJ1-1	CASSSTGYEAFF	TGTGCCAGCAGCTCTACAGGATATGAAGCTTTCTTT
many	-	TRBV3-1	TRBJ1-2	CASSQDMGANYGYTF	TGTGCCAGCAGCCAAGATATGGGGGCCAACTATGGCTACACCTTC
many	-	TRBV7-9	TRBJ1-6	CASRSSGTNSPLHF	TGTGCCAGCAGATCTTCGGGAACCAATTCACCCCTCCACTTT